The 31 T cell receptor beta chains in this list originate from one sample, sequenced in a study of Ad26.COV2.S vaccination and SARS-CoV-2 variants. The treatment is: around 19 received Ad26.COV2.S at low or high dose, single or two shots; roughly 5 received placebo; per-sample allocation not given. Repertoires come from day 63 after the first vaccine or placebo injection. The protocol was immunoSEQ multiplex PCR, while the TCRdb copy is restricted to in-frame clones and leaves out a portion. The table shows 380,000 or so clones, with around 82% occurring only once. The specimen was peripheral blood, collected in a trial of Ad26.COV2.S vaccine versus placebo. These receptors were taken from a person between 18 and 60 years old who received the Ad26.COV2.S COVID-19 vaccine or a placebo.

V gene TRBV3-1 (or the pseudogene TRBV3-2) combines with J gene TRBJ2-7; 9 bases fit TRBD2. This CDR3 region has 15 residues. CDR1 LGHDT and CDR2 YNNKEL come from the germline V gene (reference sequence). The V and J ends lost 7 bases and 2 bases, in that order; junction bases with no gene match: 9. CDR3 sequence (DNA): TGTGCCAGCACGGGCGGGACTAGCCGTACCTACGAGCAGTACTTC. This sequence encodes CASTGGTSRTYEQYF.

The chain combines TRBV9 with TRBJ1-6; 8 bases agree with TRBD1. The germline V gene encodes CDR1 SGDLS and CDR2 YYNGEE. Trimming removed 3 bases from V and 8 bases from J; junction bases left unmatched: 10. There are 16 residues in the CDR3. The CDR3, as DNA: TGTGCCAGCAGCGGCCGGGACAGGCAACAGGATTCACCCCTCCACTTT. Translated: CASSGRDRQQDSPLHF.

The chain has TRBV19 and TRBJ1-4, with 9 bases lining up with TRBD1. The V and J ends lost 5 bases and 10 bases, in that order; junction bases with no gene match: 5. The CDR3 extends over 13 amino acids. Germline values: CDR1 LNHDA, CDR2 SQIVND (reference sequence). CDR3 in DNA: TGTGCCAGTAGTGGGGGACAGGGCGGAAAACTGTTTTTT. Amino acids: CASSGGQGGKLFF.

This sequence joins TRBV6-6 and TRBJ2-5, with TRBD1 matching over 8 bases. Germline loops: CDR1 MNHNY, CDR2 SVGAGI (reference sequence). The CDR3 sequence is 14 residues long. V was pared by 6 bases and J by 4 bases, with 7 bases of the junction left unmatched. CDR3 residues: CASRRTGPAETQYF. Here the CDR3 DNA reads TGTGCCAGCAGACGGACAGGGCCGGCAGAGACCCAGTACTTC.

The rearrangement links TRBV6-5 to TRBJ2-7; D not resolved. Germline CDR1 is MNHEY and CDR2 is SVGAGI. CDR3 length: 15 residues. The ends were cut back, 3 bases at V and 4 bases at J, with 16 bases in the middle. CDR3 amino acids: CASSYRNVDPYEQYF. The DNA for the CDR3 is TGTGCCAGCAGTTATCGTAACGTAGATCCATACGAGCAGTACTTC.

In this sample, this clone turned up a few times. The V and J genes are TRBV27 and TRBJ1-2; D gene ambiguous. This CDR3 region has 13 residues. Trimming stripped 6 bases from V and 0 bases from J, with 8 bases between. The V gene's germline CDR1 is MNHEY and CDR2 SMNVEV (reference sequence). CDR3 in amino acids: CASSTTPNYGYTF. CDR3 in DNA: TGTGCCAGCAGCACCACACCTAACTATGGCTACACCTTC.

The chain joins TRBV20-1 to TRBJ1-1; D gene uncertain. The ends were cut back, 0 bases at V and 12 bases at J, with 11 bases in the middle. Germline V gene lookup returns CDR1 DFQATT and CDR2 SNEGSKA (reference sequence). The CDR3 is 11 amino acids. CDR3 sequence reads: CSARDLGSTFF. CDR3 in DNA: TGCAGTGCTAGAGATTTAGGGTCGACTTTCTTT.

This clone showed up just once. The genes are TRBV6-5 and TRBJ1-2; 9 nucleotides agree with TRBD1. CDR3 size: 15 residues. After removal of 0 bases from V and 6 bases from J, the junction contained 5 bases not matched to a gene. CDR1 is MNHEY and CDR2 is SVGAGI in the germline V gene. The CDR3 protein is CASSYSNRGLDGYTF. The CDR3 DNA reads as TGTGCCAGCAGTTACTCGAACAGGGGGCTCGATGGCTACACCTTC.

CDR3 bases: TGTGCCAGCAGTGGACTAGCGGGATCAACGCACAATGAGCAGTTCTTC. This translates into CASSGLAGSTHNEQFF. This chain connects TRBV6-1 to TRBJ2-1; 11 positions match TRBD2. This CDR3 comprises 16 residues. Germline V gene sequence: CDR1 MNHNS, CDR2 SASEGT. The junction had 7 bases not matched to a gene; V was cut back by 4 bases and J by 5 bases.

This chain joins TRBV6-4 and TRBJ2-1; no definite D call. Trimming removed 3 bases at V and 2 bases at J, with 14 bases between. The CDR3 length is 16 residues. Germline CDR1 and CDR2: MRHNA and SNTAGT. CDR3 protein: CASSEFASMPYNEQFF. CDR3 bases: TGTGCCAGCAGTGAATTTGCTTCTATGCCCTACAATGAGCAGTTCTTC.

In its sample, this clone was seen once. The junction departs from the called germline gene at one end, perhaps through a read error. J is TRBJ2-1 and V is TRBV30, with D perhaps matching TRBD2 (5 bases). Germline V CDR1 and CDR2: GTSNPN, SVGIG (reference sequence). This CDR3 is 11 amino acids long. The CDR3 coding sequence is TGTGCCGGGAGCCGGGCCAATGAGCAGTTCTTC. Translating it yields CAGSRANEQFF.

V is TRBV29-1 and J is TRBJ1-1, with D maybe TRBD1 (6 bases). The CDR3 sequence is 13 residues long. Germline V gene data show CDR1 as SQVTM and CDR2 as ANQGSEA. The ends were cut back, 0 bases at V and 1 base at J, with 6 bases in the middle. In DNA form, the CDR3 reads TGCAGCGTTGAAGAGACAGGGAACACTGAAGCTTTCTTT. Its protein is CSVEETGNTEAFF.

The chain carries TRBV10-2 and TRBJ1-5; 9 nucleotides align to TRBD1. Germline V lookup: CDR1 WSHSY, CDR2 SAAADI. Trimming cost V 6 bases and J 4 bases; bases outside gene matches: 7. CDR3 length: 15 amino acids. In nucleotides, the CDR3 is TGCGCCAGCAGAAATCCCGGGACAGGGAATCAGCCCCAGCATTTT. Its translation: CASRNPGTGNQPQHF.

The V gene is TRBV19, the J gene TRBJ2-2; no reliable D call. Trimming took 0 bases from V and 4 from J, leaving 12 bases between them. Germline loops: CDR1 LNHDA, CDR2 SQIVND (reference sequence). This CDR3 has 16 residues. The CDR3 DNA reads TGTGCCAGTAGTATAGAAACCCTTTCGTCCACCGGGGAGCTGTTTTTT. Translating gives CASSIETLSSTGELFF.

This chain joins TRBV27 and TRBJ1-3, with TRBD1 matching over 8 bases. Germline V lookup: CDR1 MNHEY, CDR2 SMNVEV (reference sequence). CDR3 size: 16 residues. Germline trimming cut 5 bases from V and 4 bases from J; bases unmatched to any gene: 10. In DNA form, the CDR3 reads TGTGCCAGCAGTCCAGGACAGGGAGTGGGGGGAAACACCATATATTTT. Protein sequence: CASSPGQGVGGNTIYF.

The chain recombines TRBV4-1 with TRBJ2-3; D uncertain. In germline, CDR1 is MGHRA, CDR2 YSYEKL. The CDR3 has 13 residues. V was cut by 4 bases and J by 12 bases, with 17 bases left in between. CDR3 loop: CASSPHYGVPQYF. CDR3 bases: TGCGCCAGCAGCCCTCACTATGGCGTTCCCCAGTATTTT.

The chain uses TRBV3-1 (or the pseudogene TRBV3-2) and TRBJ1-3; D not certain. The CDR3 runs to 14 residues. Trimming shortened V by 0 bases and J by 7 bases, and 10 bases separated the two germline ends. Germline loops: CDR1 LGHDT, CDR2 YNNKEL (reference sequence). The CDR3 here is CASSQEAGVNTIYF. The CDR3, as DNA: TGTGCCAGCAGCCAAGAGGCGGGAGTGAACACCATATATTTT.

In its sample, this clone was seen a few times. One end of the junction fails to match germline, which may point to a read error. This chain links TRBV4-2 with TRBJ2-7, with 9 bases aligning to TRBD2. Germline-derived CDR1 and CDR2 are LGHNA and YNFKEQ. The CDR3 runs to 15 residues. The CDR3 DNA is TGTGCCAGCAGTCAAGTAGCGGGAGATTCCCACGAGCAGTACTTC. This codes for CASSQVAGDSHEQYF.

This sequence joins TRBV27 and TRBJ1-4; unclear D gene. Looked up from germline, CDR1 is MNHEY and CDR2 is SMNVEV (reference sequence). V gave up 3 bases and J gave up 8 bases, with 7 bases separating them. The CDR3 has 12 residues. CDR3 protein: CASSFRGEKLFF. CDR3 sequence (DNA): TGTGCCAGCAGTTTTAGAGGGGAAAAACTGTTTTTT.

The J gene is TRBJ2-6, the V gene TRBV21-1; the listed D gene, TRBD2, was not tested against the DNA. TRBV21-1 is described as a pseudogene. CDR3 length: 16 residues. The CDR3 region has the DNA TGTGCCAGCATTCGGACTTTTAGCTCTGGGGCCAACGTCCTGACTTTC. Encoded protein: CASIRTFSSGANVLTF.

This chain uses TRBV3-1 (or the pseudogene TRBV3-2) with TRBJ2-7; TRBD1 aligns across 7 bases. This CDR3 region has 13 residues. V shed 1 base, J shed 10 bases, and the junction held 7 bases outside the gene matches. Per germline, CDR1 LGHDT and CDR2 YNNKEL (reference sequence). CDR3 residues: CASSQGGYRGQYF. The CDR3 region has the DNA TGTGCCAGCAGCCAAGGGGGGTACAGGGGCCAGTACTTC.

The gene calls are TRBV19 and TRBJ2-7, with D tentatively TRBD1 or TRBD2 (5 bases each). The CDR3 length is 14 residues. Germline V gene data show CDR1 as LNHDA and CDR2 as SQIVND (reference sequence). Between the trimmed V and J ends, which lost 6 bases and 0 bases, there was a span of 12 bases. The CDR3 region has the DNA TGTGCCAGTAGACTCGGGACCGGCTCCTACGAGCAGTACTTC. Its protein product is CASRLGTGSYEQYF.

The V gene is TRBV5-1, the J gene TRBJ2-3; D gene ambiguous. The CDR3 spans 13 residues. From germline, CDR1 is SGHRS and CDR2 YFSETQ. V lost 2 bases, J lost 2 bases, and 6 bases lay in between. The CDR3 reads CASSFHTTDTQYF. As DNA, the CDR3 is TGCGCCAGCAGCTTCCATACCACAGATACGCAGTATTTT.

The rearrangement uses TRBV29-1 and TRBJ2-5; 8 nucleotides match TRBD1. The CDR3 length is 14 residues. Germline CDR1 and CDR2: SQVTM and ANQGSEA. V was pared by 7 bases and J by 1 base, with 8 bases of the junction left unmatched. CDR3 coding DNA: TGCAGCGGTTCCGGGACAGGCCCCCAAGAGACCCAGTACTTC. It encodes CSGSGTGPQETQYF.

This clone was observed a few times. The chain joins TRBV4-1 to TRBJ2-2; D may be TRBD2 (5 bases). The germline V and J ends were trimmed by 2 bases and 1 base, with 17 bases remaining between them. In germline, CDR1 is MGHRA, CDR2 YSYEKL. The CDR3 spans 18 residues. CDR3 amino acids: CASSQRPPGSWNTGELFF. The CDR3 DNA reads TGCGCCAGCAGCCAACGCCCTCCGGGGAGTTGGAACACCGGGGAGCTGTTTTTT.

CDR3 amino acids: CSASIWQGEGEQYF. The CDR3 bases are TGCAGTGCTAGTATATGGCAGGGGGAGGGCGAGCAGTACTTC. The chain carries TRBV20-1 and TRBJ2-7, with D perhaps being TRBD1 or TRBD2 (7 bases each). The CDR3 spans 14 residues. V lost 3 bases to trimming and J lost 6 bases, with 18 bases between them. Germline CDR1 reads DFQATT; CDR2 reads SNEGSKA (reference sequence).

The chain couples TRBV6-5 to TRBJ1-2; D not certain. V lost 6 bases to trimming and J lost 5 bases, with 16 bases between them. The CDR3 has 14 amino acids. The V gene's germline CDR1 is MNHEY and CDR2 SVGAGI. Here the CDR3 reads CASRGPWVEYGYTF. Written as DNA, the CDR3 is TGTGCCAGCAGGGGTCCGTGGGTAGAGTATGGCTACACCTTC.

The chain has TRBV6-5 and TRBJ2-7; tentatively, D is TRBD1 or TRBD2 (6 bases each). Germline V CDR1 and CDR2: MNHEY, SVGAGI. V lost 7 bases and J 2 bases, leaving 18 bases between the germline ends. The CDR3 sequence is 15 residues long. The CDR3 nucleotides are TGTGCCAGCACAGGAGGGGGTGCACGGACCTACGAGCAGTACTTC. It specifies CASTGGGARTYEQYF.

This chain links TRBV4-1 with TRBJ2-3, with D uncertain. Germline V gene sequence: CDR1 MGHRA, CDR2 YSYEKL. The CDR3 extends over 14 amino acids. The V end lost 2 bases, the J end lost 2 bases, and 8 bases lay between the germline ends. In DNA, the CDR3 is TGCGCCAGCAGCCAAAGTTCTCCCACAGATACGCAGTATTTT. Protein product: CASSQSSPTDTQYF.

J is TRBJ2-5 and V is TRBV9; 10 bases line up with TRBD2. The J segment lost 3 bases and the V segment lost 3 bases, leaving 5 bases of the junction unmatched. The CDR3 has 15 residues. Looked up from germline, CDR1 is SGDLS and CDR2 is YYNGEE. The CDR3 DNA follows: TGTGCCAGCAGCGATACAGGGACTAGCGAAGAGACCCAGTACTTC. Translation gives CASSDTGTSEETQYF.

The gene calls are TRBV5-1 and TRBJ1-5, with a possible D match to TRBD1 (6 bases). The germline V gene encodes CDR1 SGHRS and CDR2 YFSETQ. V was trimmed by 0 bases and J by 8 bases, leaving 12 bases between them. The CDR3 is made up of 14 amino acids. Here the CDR3 reads CASSLEGGQEPQHF. CDR3 nucleotides: TGCGCCAGCAGCTTGGAGGGGGGCCAAGAGCCCCAGCATTTT.